Reported below is one TCR beta chain. Antigen specificity is unknown. The donors belonged to the approximately 130-subject validation cohort, separate from the approximately 700-subject first cohort. The data were taken from a study of cytomegalovirus exposure and HLA in healthy donors. Study outcomes and limitations: In vitro experiments confirmed that a few CMV-associated chains were specific for CMV antigens. It was found in a later analysis that first-cohort TCR clusters tended to co-occur in the 120 validation repertoires. TCR beta chains numbering under 200 were designated cytomegalovirus-associated.

Method: immunoSEQ multiplex PCR; TCRdb's copy keeps in-frame clones and lacks some. Altogether about 150,000 clones are present, 94% being singletons, with the ten largest covering 1.8%. The CDR3 covers 15 residues. The junction had 11 bases not matched to a gene; V was cut back by 7 bases and J by 8 bases. Germline CDR1 reads SNHLY; CDR2 reads FYNNEI. The sequencing sample was made of PBMCs. This chain uses TRBV2 with TRBJ2-1; the match to TRBD2 covers 10 bases. This TCR came from a man aged 18 to 35 in good health and CMV-seropositive. This chain's CDR3 is CASTRGLAGEDEQFF. In DNA form, the CDR3 reads TGTGCCAGCACCCGAGGGCTAGCGGGAGAGGATGAGCAGTTCTTC.